The TCR beta chain described here comes from a study of CD8 T cells in ankylosing spondylitis. TCRdb reprocessed the 5' RACE reads with MiXCR, giving one entry per CDR3 protein. The table has over 200,000 distinct CDR3 sequences, around 18% seen once; the top ten hold approximately 42%. Study results and limitations: It was reported that disease-linked clones were significantly enriched in matched ankylosing spondylitis synovial fluid. Some of these motif variants have turned up before, in reports on reactive arthritis synovial fluid and blood. The disease-linked clones had a CD8+ phenotype and low blood frequencies. Within ankylosing spondylitis blood, a TCR beta motif made up of roughly eight highly homologous variants appeared to be characteristic.

As for this clonotype: Its target is not known.

The CDR3 consists of 12 residues. Trimming removed 3 bases from V and 5 bases from J, with 8 bases in between. The germline V gene has CDR1 LGHNA and CDR2 YNFKEQ. Sequenced: blood, either unsorted or a sorted T cell fraction (not recorded which). The chain has TRBV4-2 and TRBJ2-7, with D possibly matching TRBD2 (6 bases). This receptor was taken from a male donor with ankylosing spondylitis. CDR3 protein: CASSHGGDEQYF. The CDR3 nucleotides read TGTGCCAGCAGCCACGGAGGGGACGAGCAGTACTTC.